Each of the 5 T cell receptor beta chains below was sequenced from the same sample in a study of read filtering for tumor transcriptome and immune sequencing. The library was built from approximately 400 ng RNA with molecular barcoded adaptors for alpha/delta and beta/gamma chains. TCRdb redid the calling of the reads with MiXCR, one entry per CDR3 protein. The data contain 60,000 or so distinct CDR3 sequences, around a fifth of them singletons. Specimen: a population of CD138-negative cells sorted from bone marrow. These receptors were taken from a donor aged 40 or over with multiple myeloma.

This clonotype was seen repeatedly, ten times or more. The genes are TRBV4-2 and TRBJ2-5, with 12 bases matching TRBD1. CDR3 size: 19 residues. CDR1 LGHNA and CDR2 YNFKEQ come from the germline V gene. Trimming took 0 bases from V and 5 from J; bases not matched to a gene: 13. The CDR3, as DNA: TGTGCCAGCAGCCAAGATTGGCCGGGACAGGGGGCAAGCTGGGAGACCCAGTACTTC. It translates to CASSQDWPGQGASWETQYF.

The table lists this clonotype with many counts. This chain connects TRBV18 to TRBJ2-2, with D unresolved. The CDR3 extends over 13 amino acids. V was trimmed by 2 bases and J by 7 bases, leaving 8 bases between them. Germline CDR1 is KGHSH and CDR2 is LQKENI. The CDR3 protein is CASSPVGYGELFF. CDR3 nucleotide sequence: TGTGCCAGCTCACCAGTCGGTTACGGGGAGCTGTTTTTT.

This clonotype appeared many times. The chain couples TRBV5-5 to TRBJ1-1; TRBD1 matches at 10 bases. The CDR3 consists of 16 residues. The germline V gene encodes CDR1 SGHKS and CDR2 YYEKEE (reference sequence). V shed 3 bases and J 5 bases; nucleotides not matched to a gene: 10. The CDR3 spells CASSSHDRGRGTEAFF. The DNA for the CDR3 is TGTGCCAGCAGCTCTCATGACAGGGGGCGAGGGACTGAAGCTTTCTTT.

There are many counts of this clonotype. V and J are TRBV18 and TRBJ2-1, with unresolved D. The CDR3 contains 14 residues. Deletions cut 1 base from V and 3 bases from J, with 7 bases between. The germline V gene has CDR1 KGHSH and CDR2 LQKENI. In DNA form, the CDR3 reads TGTGCCAGCTCACCACGAGGAGTCTACAATGAGCAGTTCTTC. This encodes CASSPRGVYNEQFF.

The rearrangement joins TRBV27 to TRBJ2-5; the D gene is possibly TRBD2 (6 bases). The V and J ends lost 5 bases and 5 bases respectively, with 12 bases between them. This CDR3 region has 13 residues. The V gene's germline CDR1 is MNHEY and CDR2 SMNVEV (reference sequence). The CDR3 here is CASSPGLGETQYF. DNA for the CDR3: TGTGCCAGCAGTCCGGGACTGGGGGAGACCCAGTACTTC.